This TCR beta chain was identified during a study of metastatic and nonmetastatic thyroid tumors. Turning to the study itself: Comparative analysis of repertoires was undertaken across blood and tumor or nodule tissue obtained from malignant and benign thyroid patients.

In the authors' workflow: Using the CDR3 differences seen across clinicopathological groups, the authors built a distant-metastasis classifier for papillary thyroid cancer, which was meant to discriminate distant-metastatic patients. TCRdb called clones again from the PCR reads with MiXCR. These V and J calls originate from TCRdb's pipeline instead of the authors' own analysis. The sample has about 2,900 clones, roughly 35% seen once. Findings and caveats of the study: Relative to benign nodules, malignant thyroid tumors were reportedly characterized by significantly elevated TCR beta diversity in blood and tumor.

Thyroid surgery was performed in patients who had received no treatment beforehand. Trimming left V 6 bases short and J 3 bases short, with 9 bases between. This CDR3 has 12 residues. Germline values: CDR1 SQVTM, CDR2 ANQGSEA. This clone rates as medium-sized (0.01 to 0.1%). Its cognate antigen is unknown. The receptor comes from a female donor with papillary thyroid cancer or a benign thyroid nodule (not recorded which). Some clones in this sample may be carry-over from other donors' samples. The J gene is TRBJ2-1, the V gene TRBV29-1, with D perhaps TRBD2 (5 bases). The sequenced sample consisted of tumor tissue. DNA for the CDR3: TGCAGCGTCAATCGGGGCTACAATGAGCAGTTCTTC. Residues: CSVNRGYNEQFF.